This entry features one TCR beta chain sequence. What it binds is unknown. This record comes from a study of beta chain features in type 1 diabetes. Every isolated RNA sample was fully reverse transcribed, so sequencing captured expressed TCRB transcripts. Method: immunoSEQ multiplex PCR; TCRdb's copy keeps in-frame clones and lacks some. The table records fewer than 550,000 clones, more than 9.5% of them present only once. The germline V gene encodes CDR1 MGHRA and CDR2 YSYEKL. Trimming took 4 bases from V and 4 from J, leaving 10 bases between them. This CDR3 is built from 14 residues. Study-level findings and limits: It was not settled here whether HLA type affects TCRB rearrangement. Among type 1 diabetes patients, VDJ junctions had fewer insertions and more deletions. Sequencing the cDNA could make cells with high TCR expression show up more than they should.

This chain uses TRBV4-1 with TRBJ2-2, with no clear D. The origin of this receptor is a woman between 18 and 30 years old in good health. Material for sequencing was naive CD4+ T cells from blood. CDR3 nucleotides: TGCGCCAGCAGCCTAGTAAGTGCCACCGGGGAGCTGTTTTTT. It yields the protein CASSLVSATGELFF.